Listed below are T cell receptor beta chains from one sample, sequenced in a study of CD8 T cells in Susac syndrome. TCRdb re-analysed the immunoSEQ multiplex PCR reads in MiXCR, keeping a single row per CDR3 protein. Found here are more than 65,000 distinct CDR3 sequences, approximately 93% of them singletons; the top ten hold about 0.6%. Source material: CD8+ T cells from PBMCs. The receptors were sampled from a human donor with multiple sclerosis. CDR3s include the opening cysteine and the closing phenylalanine or tryptophan. Fields, in order: J gene, clone size, D gene, V gene, CDR3 protein, CDR3 DNA. The D gene is left open where the match is weak. For some rows the clone size is stated as once, few or many, or as a class when expanded; others skip it.

TRBJ1-5,.,.,TRBV5-6,CASSLVSWGSNQPQHF,TGTGCCAGCAGCTTGGTTTCTTGGGGGAGCAATCAGCCCCAGCATTTT
TRBJ2-2,once,TRBD2,TRBV20-1,CSAVTPWEGGELFF,TGCAGTGCTGTCACACCCTGGGAGGGCGGGGAGCTGTTTTTT
TRBJ2-6,.,.,TRBV24-1,CATSGGWANVLTF,TGTGCCACCAGTGGAGGATGGGCCAACGTCCTGACTTTC
TRBJ2-7,.,.,TRBV6-1,CASSEAGGEQYF,TGTGCCAGCAGTGAAGCGGGCGGCGAGCAGTACTTC
TRBJ2-5,.,.,TRBV5-6,CASSLLARELETQYF,TGTGCCAGCAGCTTGTTAGCCCGCGAGTTGGAGACCCAGTACTTC
TRBJ2-7,.,TRBD1,TRBV30,CAWSVGTALTYEQYF,TGTGCCTGGAGTGTGGGGACAGCCCTAACCTACGAGCAGTACTTC
TRBJ2-7,once,TRBD1,TRBV10-3,CAISEWRDRVGEQYF,TGTGCCATCAGTGAGTGGAGGGACAGGGTCGGCGAGCAGTACTTC
TRBJ2-7,.,.,TRBV25-1,CASSEPRSSYEQYF,TGTGCCAGCAGTGAACCCAGAAGCTCCTACGAGCAGTACTTC
TRBJ1-2,.,.,TRBV29-1,CSVYGGQISEYGYTF,TGCAGCGTCTACGGCGGACAAATTTCGGAGTATGGCTACACCTTC
TRBJ1-2,.,TRBD1,TRBV9,CASSARDRGNYGYTF,TGTGCCAGCAGCGCCCGGGACAGGGGGAACTATGGCTACACCTTC
TRBJ2-1,.,.,TRBV28,CASRGDTRRVNEQFF,TGTGCCAGCAGGGGGGACACCCGGCGGGTCAATGAGCAGTTCTTC
TRBJ1-1,.,.,TRBV2,CASSEVRDTTENTEAFF,TGTGCCAGCAGTGAAGTCCGGGACACAACCGAGAACACTGAAGCTTTCTTT
TRBJ2-3,.,.,TRBV19,CASRATAGSIADTQYF,TGTGCCAGTAGGGCCACGGCGGGGAGTATAGCAGATACGCAGTATTTT
TRBJ1-6,.,TRBD1,TRBV28,CASSSWTGNSPLHF,TGTGCCAGCAGTTCCTGGACAGGGAATTCACCCCTCCACTTT
TRBJ2-1,once,TRBD2,TRBV28,CASSLIAGDHEQFF,TGTGCCAGCAGTCTGATAGCGGGAGATCATGAGCAGTTCTTC
TRBJ2-1,once,.,TRBV3-1,CASSYQRGDNNEQFF,TGTGCCAGCAGCTATCAGAGAGGGGATAACAATGAGCAGTTCTTC
TRBJ2-7,.,.,TRBV28,CASSPQMDTYEQYF,TGTGCCAGCAGTCCCCAAATGGACACCTACGAGCAGTACTTC
TRBJ2-5,.,.,TRBV29-1,CSVAGQQETQYF,TGCAGCGTTGCCGGACAGCAAGAGACCCAGTACTTC
TRBJ2-7,.,TRBD2,TRBV5-4,CASSSTSGGSEQYF,TGTGCCAGCAGCTCGACTAGCGGGGGTAGCGAGCAGTACTTC
TRBJ2-5,.,.,TRBV20-1,CSARAEGWETQYF,TGCAGTGCTAGAGCCGAGGGATGGGAGACCCAGTACTTC
TRBJ1-2,.,TRBD1,TRBV27,CASRLTLTGGYGGYTF,TGTGCCAGCAGATTAACACTGACAGGGGGCTATGGTGGCTACACCTTC
TRBJ1-2,.,TRBD1,TRBV12-3/TRBV12-4,CASVRDRWNGYTF,TGTGCCAGCGTACGGGACAGGTGGAATGGCTACACCTTC
TRBJ2-7,.,.,TRBV10-3,CAISETSYNEQYF,TGTGCCATCAGTGAAACTTCTTATAACGAGCAGTACTTC
TRBJ2-7,.,.,TRBV5-1,CASKVSYEQYF,TGCGCCAGCAAGGTCTCCTACGAGCAGTACTTC
TRBJ2-1,.,.,TRBV9,CASSRHGDEQFF,TGTGCCAGCAGCCGACATGGGGATGAGCAGTTCTTC
TRBJ2-2,.,.,TRBV4-3,CASSQVFAGRNTGELFF,TGCGCCAGCAGCCAAGTCTTTGCGGGGCGGAACACCGGGGAGCTGTTTTTT
TRBJ2-7,.,.,TRBV12-3/TRBV12-4,CASSFSGNHEQYF,TGTGCCAGCAGTTTCTCAGGGAACCACGAGCAGTACTTC
TRBJ1-2,.,.,TRBV27,CASSPAPDTSANYGYTF,TGTGCCAGCAGTCCCGCACCGGACACCTCAGCTAACTATGGCTACACCTTC
TRBJ1-1,.,.,TRBV30,CAWSLGAASEAFF,TGTGCCTGGAGTCTTGGGGCAGCTAGTGAAGCTTTCTTT
TRBJ2-7,.,TRBD2,TRBV27,CASSQAGGFYEQYF,TGTGCCAGCAGTCAAGCGGGAGGCTTCTACGAGCAGTACTTC
TRBJ1-2,.,.,TRBV24-1,CATSGLSFEGNYGYTF,TGTGCCACCAGTGGCCTCAGTTTTGAAGGAAACTATGGCTACACCTTC
TRBJ2-1,once,.,TRBV5-6,CASSPSGGLGNEQFF,TGTGCCAGCAGCCCTAGTGGGGGGTTGGGCAATGAGCAGTTCTTC
TRBJ2-6,.,.,TRBV7-9,CASSSLWESGANVLTF,TGTGCCAGCAGCTCACTTTGGGAGTCTGGGGCCAACGTCCTGACTTTC
TRBJ2-1,.,.,TRBV4-2,CASSQDSGDPSYNEQFF,TGTGCCAGCAGCCAAGATTCAGGGGATCCCTCCTACAATGAGCAGTTCTTC
TRBJ2-7,.,TRBD2,TRBV30,CAWSTTSGEYEQYF,TGTGCCTGGAGTACGACTAGCGGGGAATACGAGCAGTACTTC
TRBJ2-2,.,TRBD1,TRBV27,CASSSETGQDTGELFF,TGTGCCAGCAGTTCGGAGACTGGACAGGACACCGGGGAGCTGTTTTTT
TRBJ2-3,.,.,TRBV28,CASSHGAEYTDTQYF,TGTGCCAGCAGTCATGGGGCAGAATACACAGATACGCAGTATTTT
TRBJ2-7,.,TRBD2,TRBV27,CASSSLAGQNHEQYF,TGTGCCAGCAGCTCCCTAGCGGGACAGAACCACGAGCAGTACTTC
TRBJ2-7,.,.,TRBV27,CASSLWGHRSHEQYF,TGTGCCAGCAGTTTATGGGGACACCGGAGTCACGAGCAGTACTTC
TRBJ1-2,.,.,TRBV30,CAWSGAPSPAGYTF,TGTGCCTGGAGTGGTGCCCCGTCCCCCGCTGGCTACACCTTC
TRBJ1-1,.,.,TRBV30,CAWSVATGNTEAFF,TGTGCCTGGAGTGTGGCGACAGGTAACACTGAAGCTTTCTTT
TRBJ1-1,.,.,TRBV18,CASSPPLQGWLIPTEAFF,TGTGCCAGCTCACCACCCCTACAGGGATGGCTAATACCCACTGAAGCTTTCTTT
TRBJ2-3,.,TRBD1,TRBV20-1,CSARDYRGSADTQYF,TGCAGTGCTAGAGATTACAGGGGTTCGGCAGATACGCAGTATTTT
TRBJ2-6,.,.,TRBV28,CASTYTILSGANVLTF,TGTGCCAGCACCTATACCATACTCTCTGGGGCCAACGTCCTGACTTTC
TRBJ2-1,.,TRBD1,TRBV28,CASRPNDRGESSYNEQFF,TGTGCCAGCAGACCGAACGACAGGGGGGAAAGCTCCTACAATGAGCAGTTCTTC
TRBJ2-1,.,.,TRBV27,CASSSPRGDSYNEQFF,TGTGCCAGCAGTAGCCCTCGCGGGGACTCCTACAATGAGCAGTTCTTC
TRBJ1-2,.,.,TRBV9,CASSVRADRDLGYTF,TGTGCCAGCAGCGTACGGGCAGACCGAGATTTGGGCTACACCTTC
TRBJ1-5,.,.,TRBV27,CASSYGAHQPQHF,TGTGCCAGCAGTTACGGGGCCCATCAGCCCCAGCATTTT
TRBJ1-2,.,.,TRBV30,CAWSVGGSGDLADGYTF,TGTGCCTGGAGTGTCGGTGGGTCCGGGGACCTGGCGGACGGCTACACCTTC
TRBJ2-1,.,.,TRBV24-1,CATSGRGYNEQFF,TGTGCCACCAGTGGACGGGGCTACAATGAGCAGTTCTTC
TRBJ1-1,.,.,TRBV18,CASSPSGGTDTEAFF,TGTGCCAGCTCACCCTCGGGGGGGACGGACACTGAAGCTTTCTTT
TRBJ1-5,.,TRBD1,TRBV28,CASSPTGFSNQPQHF,TGTGCCAGCAGCCCGACAGGGTTTAGCAATCAGCCCCAGCATTTT
TRBJ2-7,.,.,TRBV27,CASSLMSRYEQYF,TGTGCCAGCAGTCTCATGAGTCGGTACGAGCAGTACTTC
TRBJ2-5,.,TRBD1,TRBV27,CASSSVTGAPKETQYF,TGTGCCAGCAGTTCAGTGACAGGGGCGCCGAAAGAGACCCAGTACTTC
TRBJ1-2,.,.,TRBV20-1,CSAGEASRPLGYTF,TGCAGTGCTGGGGAGGCCAGCCGCCCCCTTGGCTACACCTTC
TRBJ2-2,few,.,TRBV5-1,CASSLAAGELFF,TGCGCCAGCAGCTTAGCGGCCGGGGAGCTGTTTTTT